Given below is one T cell receptor beta chain in context. Antigen: not known. The deep-level immunoSEQ assay was used. Here immunoSEQ multiplex PCR was the method, and the copy in TCRdb shows in-frame clones only, minus some. Here the sample spans over 2 million clones, roughly 92% being singletons. This sample stems from a study of shared clonotypes between healthy human individuals. Overall study findings and caveats: Shared across several donors were around 5% of the naive CD4 clonotypes.

Trimming took off 5 bases at V and 2 bases at J, with 20 bases between the two ends. This CDR3 is built from 16 residues. The germline CDR1 and CDR2 sequences are SQVTM and ANQGSEA. The chain carries TRBV29-1 and TRBJ2-3, with TRBD2 as a possible D gene (5 bases). Sequencing used naive CD4+ T cells from PBMCs. Indicated subset: CD45RA+ positively selected. The sequence was obtained from a man aged 18 to 29 in good health. Some clones in this sample may be carry-over from other donors' samples. The CDR3 sequence is CSVTPPSTSPTDTQYF. CDR3 sequence (DNA): TGCAGCGTTACGCCCCCTAGCACGTCGCCCACAGATACGCAGTATTTT.